This TCR beta chain was captured by sequencing in a study of tumor-infiltrating lymphocytes in localized non-small cell lung cancer. Study-level information: The cohort mixed smokers and never-smokers, several histologies, and some post-neoadjuvant-chemotherapy samples.

The table came from immunoSEQ multiplex PCR; TCRdb's copy has only in-frame clones and leaves some out. The table has approximately 5,100 clones, roughly four fifths seen once; the top ten hold 9.7%. V was cut by 1 base and J by 1 base, with 11 bases left in between. The germline CDR1 and CDR2 sequences are LNHNV and YYDKDF (reference sequence). The CDR3 covers 15 residues. Source material: lung tumor tissue. The chain carries TRBV15 and TRBJ2-7, with D perhaps matching TRBD2 (6 bases). This clonotype was obtained from a human donor with non-small cell lung cancer. The CDR3 nucleotides read TGTGCCACCAGCAGAGCACTAGCAGCGTCCTACGAGCAGTACTTC. This gives the protein CATSRALAASYEQYF. The full variable domain, in which reference TRBV15 and TRBJ2-7 provide the parts outside the CDR3, is DAMVIQNPRYQVTQFGKPVTLSCSQTLNHNVMYWYQQKSSQAPKLLFHYYDKDFNNEADTPDNFQSRRPNTSFCFLDIRSPGLGDTAMYLCATSRALAASYEQYFGPGTRLTVT.